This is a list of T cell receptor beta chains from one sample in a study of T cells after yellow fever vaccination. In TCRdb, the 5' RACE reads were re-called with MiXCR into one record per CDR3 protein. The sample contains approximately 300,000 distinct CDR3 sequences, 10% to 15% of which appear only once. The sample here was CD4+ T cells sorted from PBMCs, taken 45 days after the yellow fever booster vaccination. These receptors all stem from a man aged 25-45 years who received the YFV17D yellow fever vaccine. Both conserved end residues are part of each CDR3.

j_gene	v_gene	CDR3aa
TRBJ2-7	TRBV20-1	CSATRGDGATFSYEQYF
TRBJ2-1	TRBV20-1	CSARDPRSYNEQFF
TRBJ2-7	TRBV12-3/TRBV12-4	CASTLAGGPNEQYF
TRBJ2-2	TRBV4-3	CASSQVWVSANTGELFF
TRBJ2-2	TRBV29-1	CSVWATNTGELFF
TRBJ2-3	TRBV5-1	CASSLRLDKALTDTQYF
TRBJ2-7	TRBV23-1	CASSQSWDPQDEQYF
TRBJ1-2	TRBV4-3	CASSQDRGRNYGYTF
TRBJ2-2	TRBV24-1	CATLDVNTGELFF
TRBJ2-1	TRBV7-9	CASSLGTKHNEQFF
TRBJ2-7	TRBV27	CASSNTGTSGVPYEQYF
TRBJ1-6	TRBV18	CASSPQGLVSPLHF
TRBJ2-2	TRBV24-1	CATSDFGGGTGELFF
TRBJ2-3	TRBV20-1	CSAGSRADTQYF
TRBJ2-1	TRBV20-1	CSARVLAGGPGNEQFF
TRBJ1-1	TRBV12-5	CASGPTGIPEAFF
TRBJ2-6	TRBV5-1	CASSSTGASYSGANVLTF
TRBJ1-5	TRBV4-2	CASSQIDREVQPQHF
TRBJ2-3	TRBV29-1	CSATSGQGAAQYF
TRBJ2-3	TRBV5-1	CASRPTSGRAGTQYF
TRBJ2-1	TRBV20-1	CSALPEQFF
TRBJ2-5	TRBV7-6	CASSPGQPEETQYF
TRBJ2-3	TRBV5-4	CASRLQSVEAQYF
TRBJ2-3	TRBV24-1	CATQERDTQYF
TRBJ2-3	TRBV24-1	CATSDLRWGTDTQYF
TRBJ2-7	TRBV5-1	CASSLELDSYEQYF
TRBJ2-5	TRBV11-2	CASSFWGQETQYF
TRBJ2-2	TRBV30	CARSTGSTGELFF
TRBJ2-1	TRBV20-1	CSAPPPLAGAEQFF
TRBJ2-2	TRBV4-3	CASSQDPTLPGELFF
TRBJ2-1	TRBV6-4	CASSDSRGNHNEQFF
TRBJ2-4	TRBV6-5	CASSYSSQGENIQYF
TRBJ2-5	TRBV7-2	CASSFSGRGGETQYF
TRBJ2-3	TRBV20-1	CSAPEGLSDTQYF
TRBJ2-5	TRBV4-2	CASSQGALAGQETQYF
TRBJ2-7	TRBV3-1	CASSPRGSGTSYEQYF
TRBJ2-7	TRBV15	CATSRETFGSEQYF
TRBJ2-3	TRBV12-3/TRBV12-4	CASSTGLAGGVDTQYF
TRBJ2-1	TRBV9	CASSVVGRGEQFF
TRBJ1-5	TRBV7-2	CASSRSLLEPQHF
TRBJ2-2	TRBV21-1	CASSKQRSNTGELFF
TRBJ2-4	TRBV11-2	CASSLSGGRNIQYF
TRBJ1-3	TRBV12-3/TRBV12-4	CASSLQAPGNTIYF
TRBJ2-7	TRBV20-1	CSARVWGSYEQYF
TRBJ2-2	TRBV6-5	CASSYVGGSTGELFF
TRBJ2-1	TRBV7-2	CASSLGLSGRSEQFF
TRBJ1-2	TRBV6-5	CASSSLDRVYGYTF
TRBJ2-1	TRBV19	CASSIYRRASYNEQFF
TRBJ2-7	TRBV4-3	CASSQDRAGRSYEQYF
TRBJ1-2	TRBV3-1	CASSQEGENTF
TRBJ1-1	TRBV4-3	CASSQATGISTEAFF
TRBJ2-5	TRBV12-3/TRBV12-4	CASSRGIGETQYF
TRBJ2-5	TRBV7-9	CASSPNSGGETQYF
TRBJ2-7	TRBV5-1	CASSLGGDGASYEQYF